This TCR beta chain comes out of a study of blood T cell repertoires in COVID-19. Study at large: Specimens from acute and convalescent COVID-19 originated in the United States, Italy and Spain. The cDNA or gDNA used as material had been derived from T cells, B-cell-depleted T cells, or PBMCs.

The authors' processing: Using reference gene primer amplification, nucleated cell counts were estimated. Data came from immunoSEQ multiplex PCR; TCRdb stores just in-frame clones and leaves some out. V, J and clone size reflect that table, while D and trimming were determined from the DNA. This sample has about 64,000 clones; about four fifths occur once, and the top ten carry 4% to 5.5%. This CDR3 comprises 16 residues. Trimming pared 0 bases from V and 0 bases from J, leaving 11 bases between. Germline V gene lookup returns CDR1 MNHEY and CDR2 SVGAGI. The sample consisted of peripheral blood. This sequence was found in a human donor in a cohort sampled during active COVID-19. The chain carries TRBV6-5 and TRBJ1-2, with D unresolved. CDR3 coding DNA: TGTGCCAGCAGTTACTCGAGGAGGGTTGCTAACTATGGCTACACCTTC. This translates into CASSYSRRVANYGYTF.